This T cell receptor (beta chain) stems from a study of Ad26.COV2.S vaccination and SARS-CoV-2 variants. The wider study: The trial was COV1001 and the donor's arm was Ad26.COV2.S. Whole-study findings and limits: Substantial response breadth was reportedly seen for spike-specific CD8+ and CD4+ T cells after vaccination. Total responses of T cells may have been underestimated by the analyses of TCR breadth and depth.

In the case of this clone: What it binds is not known.

TCRdb keeps only in-frame clones here, not all; method: immunoSEQ multiplex PCR. The profile shows about 350,000 clones, 88% of them singletons. This CDR3 region has 13 residues. Germline V gene lookup returns CDR1 SGDLS and CDR2 YYNGEE. V gave up 3 bases and J gave up 3 bases, with 10 bases separating them. Treatment of the sample: 15 to 20 received Ad26.COV2.S at low or high dose, single or two shots; 5 received placebo; per-sample allocation not given. It was on day 63 after the first vaccine or placebo injection that samples were taken. This person who donated was an adult of 18-55 years in Boston.

Sequenced here: peripheral blood, sampled in a trial of Ad26.COV2.S vaccine versus placebo. The sequence came from a person between 18 and 65 years old who received the Ad26.COV2.S COVID-19 vaccine or a placebo. This chain connects TRBV9 to TRBJ2-7, with D perhaps being TRBD1 or TRBD2 (5 bases each). Written as DNA, the CDR3 is TGTGCCAGCAGCGGGGGACCGAACTACGAGCAGTACTTC. Protein product: CASSGGPNYEQYF.